This TCR beta chain was identified in a study of blood T cell repertoires in COVID-19 (dated by TCRdb to 2020 to 2022). About the full investigation: The collaborator samples originated in the United States, Italy and Spain and spanned the acute and convalescent phases of COVID-19. The prospective study material was composed of cDNA or gDNA derived from T cells, B-cell-depleted T cells, or PBMCs. The dataset comprised deeply sampled blood TCRbeta repertoires from subjects exposed to, actively infected with, or recovered from COVID-19. The repertoires were released in a freely available public database intended as a resource for research on the immune response to SARS-CoV-2. Samples came from the ongoing ImmuneRACE study (first 160 participants) plus 1,254 subjects from 6 global collaborators. A de-identified subject ID, COVID-19 status, age in years and sex were almost always included in the sample metadata. Where available, HLA class I and class II types were obtained from metadata supplied by the sample provider rather than from assay-based typing. What the authors observed across the whole study: How much clinical and demographic metadata was included differed by source and by participant, and the metadata was provided uncurated.

TCRbeta CDR3 regions were amplified from genomic DNA using the immunoSEQ Assay, a bias-controlled multiplex PCR. In the source study's methods: Within the assay, amplification of reference gene primers was used to estimate how many nucleated cells each sample contained. Sequence reads were collapsed and filtered to measure the absolute abundance of every unique TCRbeta CDR3 rearrangement. For each sample, productive Simpson clonality was calculated as the square root of Simpson's diversity index over productive rearrangements. The immuneACCESS repertoire file appears here via TCRdb, limited to in-frame rearrangements. These files lack a portion of the clones; in checked studies, under half of the deficit traces to unresolved V genes, and the cause of the others is not known. V, J and clone size are those of that table, while D and trimming were read from the DNA. This sample lists about 150,000 clones; 88% were detected once. The ten top clones hold roughly 10% of the sample.

Whole blood was collected in K2EDTA tubes by collaborating institutions according to the institutions' own protocols. For TCRbeta analysis, collaborators shipped samples in one of three forms: frozen whole blood, isolated PBMCs, or DNA extracted from either of those sample types. The CDR3 has 14 amino acids, counting the end cysteine and phenylalanine. Solely the CDR3 DNA is kept, with 42 bases framed from the first base. A distance of 12 bases separates the germline ends of V and J, which lose 3 bases and 4 bases respectively. From a lookup of the germline V gene (reference sequence), CDR1 and CDR2 are LNHDA and SQIVND. As for this clone: Its binding antigen is unknown. Base-call qualities are not available, and no considerably larger clone is one nucleotide away.

Sequencing input: peripheral blood. The sequence joins TRBV19 to TRBJ1-2, and possibly TRBD1, on 5 matching bases. The source of this sequence is a man aged 55 to 70 with active or convalescent COVID-19. The DNA sequence is given as TGTGCCAGTAGTATGGGGGGACGGATCTATGGCTACACCTTC. This encodes CASSMGGRIYGYTF.